This TCR beta chain came from a study of response to subunit inactivated influenza vaccine. Study results and caveats: Authors suggested that a seasonal influenza vaccination recruits few new T cells each time.

MiXCR, applied by TCRdb to the RT-PCR reads, yields one record per CDR3 protein. The table includes 450,000 to 700,000 distinct CDR3 sequences, about 14% detected once. The CDR3 sequence is 16 residues long. V was clipped by 1 base and J by 0 bases, with 11 bases between them. Germline CDR1 is SGHRS and CDR2 is YFSETQ. This clonotype was seen only a few times. Its specificity is unknown. The chain joins TRBV5-1 to TRBJ2-1; D is unclear. The sequencing here drew on PBMCs from blood, taken roughly 12 days after vaccination. The sequence was collected from a man aged 45-65 years who received an inactivated influenza vaccine. CDR3 nucleotide sequence: TGCGCCAGCAGCTTGTCTGGGTCGAGCTCCTACAATGAGCAGTTCTTC. It yields the protein CASSLSGSSSYNEQFF.